This TCR beta chain appears in the sequencing data of a study of shared clonotypes between healthy human individuals. CDR3 size: 14 residues. Per the germline V gene, CDR1 is SQVTM and CDR2 is ANQGSEA. The V and J ends lost 4 bases and 11 bases respectively, with 21 bases between them. Using immunoSEQ multiplex PCR, the repertoire was profiled, and TCRdb retains in-frame clones only, with some absent. Of over a million clones in the sample, about 80% are singletons; the top ten hold approximately 0.5%. Broader study findings: The sole specimen, blood, was sampled, and tissue repertoires likely differ.

From CD4+ cells came CD45RA+ naive and CD45RA-negative memory subsets. In regard to this clone: What it recognizes is unknown.

The V call is TRBV29-1, the J call TRBJ2-1; possibly TRBD2 for D (6 bases). This receptor was identified in a man between 18 and 35 years old in good health. Some clones in this sample may be carry-over from other donors' samples. Sequenced input: memory CD4+ T cells from PBMCs. Subset here: CD45RA-negative fraction. The CDR3 sequence: CSVAPWSSGDKQFF. The CDR3 DNA is TGCAGCGTTGCTCCTTGGAGTAGCGGAGACAAGCAGTTCTTC.